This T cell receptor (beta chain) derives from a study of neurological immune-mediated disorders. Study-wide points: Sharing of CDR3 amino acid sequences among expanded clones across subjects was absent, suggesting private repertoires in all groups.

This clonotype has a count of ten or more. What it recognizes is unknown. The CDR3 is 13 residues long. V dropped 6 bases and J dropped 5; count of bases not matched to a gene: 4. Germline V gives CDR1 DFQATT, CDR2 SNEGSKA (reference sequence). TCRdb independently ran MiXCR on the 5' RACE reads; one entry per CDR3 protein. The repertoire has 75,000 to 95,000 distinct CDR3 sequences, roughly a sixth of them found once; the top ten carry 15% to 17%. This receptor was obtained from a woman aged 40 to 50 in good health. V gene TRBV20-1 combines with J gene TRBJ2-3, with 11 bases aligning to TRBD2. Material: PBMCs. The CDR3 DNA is TGCAGTGCACCGACTAGCGGGATAGATACGCAGTATTTT. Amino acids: CSAPTSGIDTQYF.